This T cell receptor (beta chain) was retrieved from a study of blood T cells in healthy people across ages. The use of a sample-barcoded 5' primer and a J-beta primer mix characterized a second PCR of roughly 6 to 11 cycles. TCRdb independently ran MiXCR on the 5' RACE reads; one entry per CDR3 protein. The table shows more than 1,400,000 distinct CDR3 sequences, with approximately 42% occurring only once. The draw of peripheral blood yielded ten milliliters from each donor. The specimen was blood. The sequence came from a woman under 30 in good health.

The CDR3 nucleotides read TGCAGTGCTCCCAGACAGGTTGTGGAGACCCAGTACTTC. Translation gives CSAPRQVVETQYF. This chain joins TRBV20-1 and TRBJ2-7, with D maybe TRBD1 (6 bases). The tail of the sequence fits TRBJ2-5 better, so the J call may be wrong. The length of the CDR3 is 13 residues. Germline CDR1 reads DFQATT; CDR2 reads SNEGSKA (reference sequence).